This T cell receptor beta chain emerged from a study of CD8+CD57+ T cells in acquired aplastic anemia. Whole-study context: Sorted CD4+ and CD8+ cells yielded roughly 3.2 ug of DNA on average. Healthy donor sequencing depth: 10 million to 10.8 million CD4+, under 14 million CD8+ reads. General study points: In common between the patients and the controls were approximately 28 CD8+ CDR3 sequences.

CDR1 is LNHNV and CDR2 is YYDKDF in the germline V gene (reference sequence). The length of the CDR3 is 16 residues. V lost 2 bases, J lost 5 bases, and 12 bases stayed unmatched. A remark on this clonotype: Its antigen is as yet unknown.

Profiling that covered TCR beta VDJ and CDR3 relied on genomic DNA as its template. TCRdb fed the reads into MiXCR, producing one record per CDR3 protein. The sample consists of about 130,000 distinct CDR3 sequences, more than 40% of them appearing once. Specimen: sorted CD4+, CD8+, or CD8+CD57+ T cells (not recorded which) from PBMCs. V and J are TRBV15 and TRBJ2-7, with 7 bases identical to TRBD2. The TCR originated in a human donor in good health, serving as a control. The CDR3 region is CATSRPPLVGGNEQYF. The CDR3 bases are TGTGCCACCAGCAGACCCCCACTGGTCGGGGGGAACGAGCAGTACTTC.